This TCR beta chain emerged from a study of cytomegalovirus exposure and HLA in healthy donors. Study results and limitations: Later work found most CMV-associated TCR beta chains apparently HLA-restricted.

Vbeta (60) and Jbeta (13) primers were used in the PCR. Clones were sequenced by immunoSEQ multiplex PCR, and TCRdb holds only the in-frame ones, with some missing. The sample comprises approximately 180,000 clones, about 76% of which are singletons, and around 1.6% rests with the top ten. Everyone who donated was a healthy bone marrow donor. Details on this clone: Its antigen remains unknown.

Source material: PBMCs. This clonotype was sampled from a woman in her forties or fifties in good health and CMV-seronegative.

The CDR3 loop reads CSAGTSMSVRETQYF. The CDR3 nucleotides are TGCAGCGCCGGGACTAGCATGTCAGTGAGAGAGACCCAGTACTTC. This chain connects TRBV29-1 to TRBJ2-5, with 9 bases aligning to TRBD2. Trimming cost V 7 bases and J 4 bases; bases outside gene matches: 13. Germline V gene lookup returns CDR1 SQVTM and CDR2 ANQGSEA. This CDR3 contains 15 residues.